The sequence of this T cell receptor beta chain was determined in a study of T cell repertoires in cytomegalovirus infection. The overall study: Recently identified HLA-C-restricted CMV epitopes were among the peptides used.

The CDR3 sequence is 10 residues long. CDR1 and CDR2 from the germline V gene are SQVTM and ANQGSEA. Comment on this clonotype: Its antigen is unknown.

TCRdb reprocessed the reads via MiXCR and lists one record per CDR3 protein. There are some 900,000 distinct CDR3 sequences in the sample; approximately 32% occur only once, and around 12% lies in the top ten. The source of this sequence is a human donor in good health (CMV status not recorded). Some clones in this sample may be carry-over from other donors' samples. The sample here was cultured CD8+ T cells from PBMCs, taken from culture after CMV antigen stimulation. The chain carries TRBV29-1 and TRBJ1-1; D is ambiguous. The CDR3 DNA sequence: TGCAGTTTCCCCGGCGCTGAAGCTTTCTTT. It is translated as CSFPGAEAFF.